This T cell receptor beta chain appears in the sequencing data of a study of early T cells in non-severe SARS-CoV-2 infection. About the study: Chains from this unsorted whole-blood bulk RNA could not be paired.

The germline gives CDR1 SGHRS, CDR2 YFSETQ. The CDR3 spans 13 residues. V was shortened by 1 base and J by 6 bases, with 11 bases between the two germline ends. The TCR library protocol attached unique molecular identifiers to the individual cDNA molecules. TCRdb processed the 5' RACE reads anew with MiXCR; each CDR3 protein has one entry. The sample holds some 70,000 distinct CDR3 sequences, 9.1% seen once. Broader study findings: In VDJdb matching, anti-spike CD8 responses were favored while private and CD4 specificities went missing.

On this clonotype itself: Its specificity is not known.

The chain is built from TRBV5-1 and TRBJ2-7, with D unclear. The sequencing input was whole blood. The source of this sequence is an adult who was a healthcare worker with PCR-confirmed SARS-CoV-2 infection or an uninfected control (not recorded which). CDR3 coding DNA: TGCGCCAGCAGCTTGCAGGAAGGGCGCGAGCAGTACTTC. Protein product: CASSLQEGREQYF. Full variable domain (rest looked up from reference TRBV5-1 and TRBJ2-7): KAGVTQTPRYLIKTRGQQVTLSCSPISGHRSVSWYQQTPGQGLQFLFEYFSETQRNKGNFPGRFSGRQFSNSRSEMNVSTLELGDSALYLCASSLQEGREQYFGPGTRLTVT.